Shown below are 4 T cell receptor beta chains from a single sample sequenced in a study of blood T cell repertoires in COVID-19. Repertoires were generated with immunoSEQ multiplex PCR, while TCRdb's copy carries only in-frame clones and drops some. The sample includes more than 300,000 clones, roughly 91% of them seen just once. Sample: peripheral blood. Receptor source: a woman in her thirties with COVID-19, enrolled during active disease.

This chain uses TRBV19 with TRBJ2-6; D unclear. This CDR3 is built from 18 residues. Germline lookup yields CDR1 LNHDA and CDR2 SQIVND (reference sequence). V shed 3 bases and J shed 0 bases, with 15 bases lying between them. The CDR3 protein is CASSISVPALSGANVLTF. DNA of the CDR3: TGTGCCAGTAGTATCAGCGTCCCTGCCCTCTCTGGGGCCAACGTCCTGACTTTC.

This chain uses TRBV5-8 with TRBJ1-4, with D uncertain. Between the trimmed V and J ends, which lost 0 bases and 0 bases, there was a span of 3 bases. CDR1 is SGHTS and CDR2 is YDEGEE in the germline V gene. This CDR3 is built from 14 residues. This CDR3 reads CASSLAATNEKLFF. The CDR3 coding sequence is TGTGCCAGCAGCTTGGCTGCAACTAATGAAAAACTGTTTTTT.

With respect to this clone: This specimen includes other DNA sequences encoding the same CDR3. The genes are TRBV19 and TRBJ1-5; no clear D gene. The germline V and J ends were trimmed by 3 bases and 4 bases, with 4 bases remaining between them. The CDR3 runs to 12 residues. Germline CDR1 reads LNHDA; CDR2 reads SQIVND (reference sequence). This chain's CDR3 is CASSIGNQPQHF. Written as DNA, the CDR3 is TGTGCCAGTAGTATCGGTAATCAGCCCCAGCATTTT.

This clone occurred a few times. J is TRBJ2-7 and V is TRBV7-9; 8 bases line up with TRBD2. V lost 5 bases, J lost 0 bases, and 3 bases stayed unmatched. The CDR3 length is 14 residues. Germline CDR1 and CDR2: SEHNR and FQNEAQ (reference sequence). This chain's CDR3 is CASSPREASYEQYV. The CDR3 bases are TGTGCCAGCAGCCCGCGGGAGGCCTCCTACGAGCAGTACGTC.